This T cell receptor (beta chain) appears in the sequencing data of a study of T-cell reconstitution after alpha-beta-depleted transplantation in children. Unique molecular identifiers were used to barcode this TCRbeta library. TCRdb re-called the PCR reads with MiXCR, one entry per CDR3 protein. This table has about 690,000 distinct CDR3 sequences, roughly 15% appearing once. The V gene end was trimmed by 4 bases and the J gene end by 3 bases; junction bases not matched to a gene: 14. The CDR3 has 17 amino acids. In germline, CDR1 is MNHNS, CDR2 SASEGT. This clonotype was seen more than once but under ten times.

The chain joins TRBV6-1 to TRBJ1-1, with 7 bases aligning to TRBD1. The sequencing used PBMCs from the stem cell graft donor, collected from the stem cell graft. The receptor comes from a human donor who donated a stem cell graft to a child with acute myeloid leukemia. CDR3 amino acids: CASSGYRGPPSYTEAFF. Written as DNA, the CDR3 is TGTGCCAGCAGTGGGTACAGGGGTCCGCCTAGTTACACTGAAGCTTTCTTT.